This T cell receptor (beta chain) stems from a study of blood T cell repertoires in COVID-19. Across the study: COVID-19 samples from acute and convalescent phases originated in the United States, Italy and Spain. The analysed material was cDNA or gDNA that came from T cells, B-cell-depleted T cells, or PBMCs.

This CDR3 contains 15 residues. Between the trimmed V and J ends, which lost 0 bases and 6 bases, there was a span of 14 bases. Germline CDR1 SGDLS, CDR2 YYNGEE. Authors' analysis steps: Estimated nucleated cell counts came from reference gene primer amplification. Some clones are missing from TCRdb's copy, which holds only in-frame ones; the method was immunoSEQ multiplex PCR. For V, J and clone size, that table is used; D and trimming come from the DNA. The sample gives roughly 8,200 clones, approximately 86% of which show up once; 7.2% is in the top ten. The clonotype originates from a human donor with active COVID-19. The donor label of this sample is uncertain. The chain couples TRBV9 to TRBJ2-3, with unresolved D. The sequencing input was peripheral blood. The CDR3 region is CASSVVGLIHDTQYF. In DNA form, the CDR3 reads TGTGCCAGCAGCGTAGTCGGGTTAATCCACGATACGCAGTATTTT.